The 6 T cell receptor beta chains below were found in one sample sequenced in a study of T cells after yellow fever vaccination (dated by TCRdb to between 2018 and 2021). Libraries were built with 5' RACE. Sequencing was carried out with an Illumina HiSeq 2500. TCRdb reprocessing: public reads trimmed at Q25 with fastp, clones called with MiXCR, in-frame beta chains kept. Rows are combined by CDR3 protein, so each entry shows the most common genes and DNA. Counted in this sample were a few hundred thousand distinct CDR3 sequences; 6.9% of them appeared once. About 0.85% of the sample comes from the top ten. The treatment or condition tag for this specimen amounts to: live attenuated yellow fever vaccine strain. Sequencing was performed on CD4+ T cells sorted from PBMCs, taken 15 days after the yellow fever booster vaccination. The origin of the receptors is a man younger than 40 who received the YFV17D yellow fever vaccine.

This clonotype turned up a few times. The CDR3 loop reads CASSSGHIYNEQFF. The CDR3 DNA reads as TGTGCCAGCAGTTCGGGACATATTTACAATGAGCAGTTCTTC. J is TRBJ2-1 and V is TRBV6-5; D possibly corresponds to TRBD1 (6 bases). The V end lost 4 bases, the J end lost 4 bases, and 11 bases lay between the germline ends. Per germline, CDR1 MNHEY and CDR2 SVGAGI. This CDR3 is built from 14 residues.

This chain joins TRBV20-1 and TRBJ1-1; D is undetermined. V gave up 0 bases and J gave up 7 bases, with 12 bases separating them. The CDR3 consists of 13 residues. The germline CDR1 and CDR2 sequences are DFQATT and SNEGSKA (reference sequence). The CDR3 here is CSARDQGPVEAFF. In DNA form, the CDR3 reads TGCAGTGCTAGAGATCAAGGACCGGTTGAAGCTTTCTTT.

The chain recombines TRBV6-1 with TRBJ2-3; possibly TRBD1 or TRBD2 for D (5 bases each). The germline V gene has CDR1 MNHNS and CDR2 SASEGT. The CDR3 has 14 amino acids. V lost 8 bases, J lost 0 bases, and 12 bases lay in between. In DNA form, the CDR3 reads TGTGCCAGCCGGGACGGTCCAAGCACAGATACGCAGTATTTT. Encoded protein: CASRDGPSTDTQYF.

The J gene is TRBJ2-5, the V gene TRBV6-6, with 9 positions matching TRBD1. The CDR3 length is 13 residues. V dropped 6 bases and J dropped 5; count of bases not matched to a gene: 4. Germline CDR1 MNHNY, CDR2 SVGAGI (reference sequence). In DNA form, the CDR3 reads TGTGCCAGCAGGAGGACAGGGGTTGAGACCCAGTACTTC. This codes for CASRRTGVETQYF.

This clonotype showed up many times. The chain employs TRBV7-9 and TRBJ2-1; 11 bases map to TRBD2. The germline V gene has CDR1 SEHNR and CDR2 FQNEAQ (reference sequence). Trimming took 5 bases from V and 0 from J; bases not matched to a gene: 6. This CDR3 is built from 17 residues. In DNA, the CDR3 is TGTGCCAGCAGCCCCATTGGGACTAGCGGCTCCTACAATGAGCAGTTCTTC. As protein: CASSPIGTSGSYNEQFF.

This clonotype was seen more than once but under ten times. V is TRBV20-1 and J is TRBJ2-5; D uncertain. CDR3 length: 14 amino acids. Germline loops: CDR1 DFQATT, CDR2 SNEGSKA (reference sequence). V was clipped by 5 bases and J by 5 bases, with 18 bases between them. The CDR3 sequence: CSAPNGGVTETQYF. DNA for the CDR3: TGCAGTGCTCCCAACGGCGGCGTGACGGAGACCCAGTACTTC.